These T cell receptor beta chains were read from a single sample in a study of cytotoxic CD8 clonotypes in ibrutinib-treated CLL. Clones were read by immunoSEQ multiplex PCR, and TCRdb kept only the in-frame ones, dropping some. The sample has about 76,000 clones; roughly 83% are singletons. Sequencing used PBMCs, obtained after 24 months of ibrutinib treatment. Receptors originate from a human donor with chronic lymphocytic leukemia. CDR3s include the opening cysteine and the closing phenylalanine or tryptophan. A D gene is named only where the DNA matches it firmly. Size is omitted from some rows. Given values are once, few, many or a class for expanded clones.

cdr3_aa: CSAIEPYTYEQYF; cdr3_nt: TGCAGCGCAATAGAGCCCTATACCTACGAGCAGTACTTC; clone_size: NA; j_call: TRBJ2-7; d_call: NA; v_call: TRBV29-1
cdr3_aa: CASSPTGLAGGYNEQFF; cdr3_nt: TGTGCCAGCTCACCGACGGGACTAGCGGGAGGGTACAATGAGCAGTTCTTC; clone_size: few; j_call: TRBJ2-1; d_call: TRBD2; v_call: TRBV18
cdr3_aa: CASTPRGTDTQYF; cdr3_nt: TGTGCCAGCACCCCTAGGGGAACAGATACGCAGTATTTT; clone_size: NA; j_call: TRBJ2-3; d_call: NA; v_call: TRBV6-1
cdr3_aa: CASSPWGGEAFF; cdr3_nt: TGTGCCAGCAGCCCCTGGGGCGGTGAAGCTTTCTTT; clone_size: few; j_call: TRBJ1-1; d_call: NA; v_call: TRBV9
cdr3_aa: CASSFRHTNEKLFF; cdr3_nt: TGTGCCAGCAGTTTTCGACACACTAATGAAAAACTGTTTTTT; clone_size: NA; j_call: TRBJ1-4; d_call: NA; v_call: TRBV28
cdr3_aa: CASSLAGVYEQYF; cdr3_nt: TGTGCCAGTAGTCTAGCGGGAGTGTACGAGCAGTACTTC; clone_size: few; j_call: TRBJ2-7; d_call: TRBD2; v_call: TRBV19
cdr3_aa: CASSLEGTGAFLQETQYF; cdr3_nt: TGTGCCAGCAGCTTAGAAGGGACAGGGGCCTTTTTACAAGAGACCCAGTACTTC; clone_size: NA; j_call: TRBJ2-5; d_call: TRBD1; v_call: TRBV11-2
cdr3_aa: CASSSSLQGGEQYF; cdr3_nt: TGTGCCAGCAGCTCGAGCCTACAGGGAGGCGAGCAGTACTTC; clone_size: NA; j_call: TRBJ2-7; d_call: NA; v_call: TRBV11-2
cdr3_aa: CASGKYPTRTYNEQFF; cdr3_nt: TGTGCCAGTGGAAAATATCCGACTAGGACCTACAATGAGCAGTTCTTC; clone_size: NA; j_call: TRBJ2-1; d_call: NA; v_call: TRBV19
cdr3_aa: CATSKRPGALNTEAFF; cdr3_nt: TGTGCCACCAGCAAAAGACCAGGGGCGCTGAACACTGAAGCTTTCTTT; clone_size: NA; j_call: TRBJ1-1; d_call: NA; v_call: TRBV15
cdr3_aa: CASSTLGTGPNYGYTF; cdr3_nt: TGTGCCAGTAGTACCTTGGGGACAGGGCCCAACTATGGCTACACCTTC; clone_size: NA; j_call: TRBJ1-2; d_call: TRBD1; v_call: TRBV19
cdr3_aa: CASSGSPYNEQFF; cdr3_nt: TGTGCCAGCAGCGGGAGCCCGTACAATGAGCAGTTCTTC; clone_size: once; j_call: TRBJ2-1; d_call: NA; v_call: TRBV6-5
cdr3_aa: CASSHRPGQPQHF; cdr3_nt: TGTGCCAGCAGCCACCGCCCGGGACAGCCCCAGCATTTT; clone_size: NA; j_call: TRBJ1-5; d_call: NA; v_call: TRBV9
cdr3_aa: CASSFRTRAEQFF; cdr3_nt: TGTGCCAGCAGCTTTCGAACTAGAGCTGAGCAGTTCTTC; clone_size: NA; j_call: TRBJ2-1; d_call: NA; v_call: TRBV5-4
cdr3_aa: CATSRPGDGSYEQYF; cdr3_nt: TGTGCCACCAGCCGCCCCGGGGACGGCTCCTACGAGCAGTACTTC; clone_size: NA; j_call: TRBJ2-7; d_call: NA; v_call: TRBV15
cdr3_aa: CASSGLTTVLAGGYYNEQFF; cdr3_nt: TGTGCCAGCAGTGGTCTTACCACTGTACTAGCGGGAGGCTATTACAATGAGCAGTTCTTC; clone_size: NA; j_call: TRBJ2-1; d_call: TRBD2; v_call: TRBV28
cdr3_aa: CASSNTVAEIF; cdr3_nt: TGTGCCAGCAGTAACACAGTGGCGGAGATCTTT; clone_size: NA; j_call: TRBJ1-1; d_call: NA; v_call: TRBV6-5
cdr3_aa: CASSYDSAAGELFF; cdr3_nt: TGTGCCAGCAGCTATGATTCCGCTGCCGGGGAGCTGTTTTTT; clone_size: NA; j_call: TRBJ2-2; d_call: NA; v_call: TRBV6-5
cdr3_aa: CASTTGGLDTEAFF; cdr3_nt: TGTGCCAGCACTACAGGGGGTCTGGACACTGAAGCTTTCTTT; clone_size: NA; j_call: TRBJ1-1; d_call: TRBD1; v_call: TRBV5-4
cdr3_aa: CASSPRDRINEKLFF; cdr3_nt: TGTGCCAGCAGTCCCCGGGACAGGATTAATGAAAAACTGTTTTTT; clone_size: NA; j_call: TRBJ1-4; d_call: TRBD1; v_call: TRBV6-6
cdr3_aa: CASTPIWAGNTGELFF; cdr3_nt: TGTGCCAGTACCCCTATATGGGCAGGGAACACCGGGGAGCTGTTTTTT; clone_size: NA; j_call: TRBJ2-2; d_call: NA; v_call: TRBV19
cdr3_aa: CASRVAGGPTDTQYF; cdr3_nt: TGTGCCAGCAGGGTAGCGGGAGGGCCCACAGATACGCAGTATTTT; clone_size: few; j_call: TRBJ2-3; d_call: TRBD2; v_call: TRBV28
cdr3_aa: CSVGLAGGSYNEQFF; cdr3_nt: TGCAGCGTCGGATTAGCGGGAGGGTCCTACAATGAGCAGTTCTTC; clone_size: NA; j_call: TRBJ2-1; d_call: TRBD2; v_call: TRBV29-1
cdr3_aa: CASSLGQGSYGYTF; cdr3_nt: TGCGCCAGCAGCTTGGGACAGGGAAGCTATGGCTACACCTTC; clone_size: few; j_call: TRBJ1-2; d_call: TRBD1; v_call: TRBV5-1
cdr3_aa: CASSEPWAGYEQYF; cdr3_nt: TGTGCCAGCTCAGAACCTTGGGCCGGCTACGAGCAGTACTTC; clone_size: NA; j_call: TRBJ2-7; d_call: NA; v_call: TRBV18
cdr3_aa: CASSSWTSGITDTQYF; cdr3_nt: TGTGCCAGCAGCTCTTGGACTAGCGGGATCACAGATACGCAGTATTTT; clone_size: once; j_call: TRBJ2-3; d_call: TRBD2; v_call: TRBV7-2
cdr3_aa: CASSSPDRGRGAGSYNEQFF; cdr3_nt: TGTGCCAGCAGTTCCCCGGACAGGGGGCGGGGGGCAGGATCCTACAATGAGCAGTTCTTC; clone_size: once; j_call: TRBJ2-1; d_call: TRBD1; v_call: TRBV28
cdr3_aa: CASRGASGIGEQYF; cdr3_nt: TGTGCCAGCCGCGGAGCAAGCGGGATTGGTGAGCAGTACTTC; clone_size: NA; j_call: TRBJ2-7; d_call: TRBD2; v_call: TRBV6-5
cdr3_aa: CASRLAGAYEQYF; cdr3_nt: TGTGCCAGCAGACTAGCGGGCGCCTACGAGCAGTACTTC; clone_size: NA; j_call: TRBJ2-7; d_call: TRBD2; v_call: TRBV27
cdr3_aa: CASKGHSSGAYEQYF; cdr3_nt: TGTGCCAGCAAGGGCCACTCTAGCGGGGCCTACGAGCAGTACTTC; clone_size: NA; j_call: TRBJ2-7; d_call: TRBD2; v_call: TRBV27
cdr3_aa: CASSSRPIPAYEQYF; cdr3_nt: TGCGCCAGCAGCTCCCGACCCATCCCCGCCTACGAGCAGTACTTC; clone_size: NA; j_call: TRBJ2-7; d_call: NA; v_call: TRBV5-1
cdr3_aa: CASSLLDNHYGYTF; cdr3_nt: TGTGCCAGCAGCTTGTTGGACAACCATTATGGCTACACCTTC; clone_size: once; j_call: TRBJ1-2; d_call: NA; v_call: TRBV5-6
cdr3_aa: CASRDYSFGDYEQYF; cdr3_nt: TGTGCCAGCAGGGACTACAGTTTCGGGGACTACGAGCAGTACTTC; clone_size: NA; j_call: TRBJ2-7; d_call: NA; v_call: TRBV6-5
cdr3_aa: CATSRDRVVNEQYF; cdr3_nt: TGTGCCACCAGCAGAGATCGGGTAGTTAACGAGCAGTACTTC; clone_size: NA; j_call: TRBJ2-7; d_call: NA; v_call: TRBV15
cdr3_aa: CAISELGFGANVLTF; cdr3_nt: TGTGCCATCAGTGAGTTGGGGTTTGGGGCCAACGTCCTGACTTTC; clone_size: NA; j_call: TRBJ2-6; d_call: NA; v_call: TRBV10-3
cdr3_aa: CASSALPTGADGYTF; cdr3_nt: TGTGCCAGTAGTGCATTACCGACAGGGGCCGATGGCTACACCTTC; clone_size: NA; j_call: TRBJ1-2; d_call: TRBD1; v_call: TRBV19
cdr3_aa: CAISESLAVQETQYF; cdr3_nt: TGTGCCATCAGTGAGTCACTAGCGGTACAAGAGACCCAGTACTTC; clone_size: once; j_call: TRBJ2-5; d_call: TRBD2; v_call: TRBV10-3
cdr3_aa: CASSMVGGLAGTYEQYF; cdr3_nt: TGTGCCAGCTCGATGGTTGGGGGACTAGCGGGTACCTACGAGCAGTACTTC; clone_size: NA; j_call: TRBJ2-7; d_call: TRBD2; v_call: TRBV4-2
cdr3_aa: CASGLGPYEQYF; cdr3_nt: TGTGCCAGCGGGTTGGGCCCCTACGAGCAGTACTTC; clone_size: NA; j_call: TRBJ2-7; d_call: NA; v_call: TRBV27
cdr3_aa: CASSLEGDEAFF; cdr3_nt: TGTGCCAGCAGCTTAGAGGGAGATGAAGCTTTCTTT; clone_size: NA; j_call: TRBJ1-1; d_call: NA; v_call: TRBV7-6
cdr3_aa: CASSPRGAAGNTIYF; cdr3_nt: TGTGCCAGCTCACCGCGAGGGGCGGCTGGAAACACCATATATTTT; clone_size: NA; j_call: TRBJ1-3; d_call: NA; v_call: TRBV18
cdr3_aa: CASTQRQGFPYEQYF; cdr3_nt: TGTGCCAGCACCCAACGGCAGGGTTTTCCGTACGAGCAGTACTTC; clone_size: NA; j_call: TRBJ2-7; d_call: NA; v_call: TRBV2
cdr3_aa: CASRLGDEQYF; cdr3_nt: TGTGCCAGTAGGTTGGGGGACGAGCAGTACTTC; clone_size: NA; j_call: TRBJ2-7; d_call: NA; v_call: TRBV19